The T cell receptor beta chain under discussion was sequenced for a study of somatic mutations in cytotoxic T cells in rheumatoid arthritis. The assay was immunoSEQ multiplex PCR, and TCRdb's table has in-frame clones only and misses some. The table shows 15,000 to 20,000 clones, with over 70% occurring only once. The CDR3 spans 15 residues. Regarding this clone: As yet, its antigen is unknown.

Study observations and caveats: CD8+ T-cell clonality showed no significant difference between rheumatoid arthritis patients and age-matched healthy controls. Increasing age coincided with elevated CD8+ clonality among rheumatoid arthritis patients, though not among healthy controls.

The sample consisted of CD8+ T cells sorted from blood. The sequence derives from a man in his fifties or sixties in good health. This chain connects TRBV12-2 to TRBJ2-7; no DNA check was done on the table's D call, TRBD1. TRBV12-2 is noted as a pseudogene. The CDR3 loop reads CASRLVDPTGHEQYF. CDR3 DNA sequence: TGTGCAAGTCGCTTAGTTGACCCCACAGGGCACGAGCAGTACTTC.